This is a list of T cell receptor beta chains from one sample in a study of identical twins. One entry per CDR3 protein, called by TCRdb with MiXCR from the 5' RACE reads. The repertoire holds a few hundred thousand distinct CDR3 sequences, around 20% seen once, with more than 10% in the top ten. Sequencing was carried out using naive T cells sorted from blood. All receptors come from a middle-aged man in good health. Both conserved end residues are part of each CDR3. Fields, in order: J gene, V gene, CDR3 protein.

TRBJ2-2 | TRBV6-5 | CASSYSIGLNPNTGELFF
TRBJ2-7 | TRBV4-2 | CASSQEDRGRSYEQYF
TRBJ2-3 | TRBV30 | CAWSRGQGTDTQYF
TRBJ2-1 | TRBV29-1 | CSVWQGTSGANEQFF
TRBJ2-1 | TRBV5-1 | CASSLASGGTYNEQFF
TRBJ2-7 | TRBV29-1 | CSVEDRASDKRSSYEQYF
TRBJ1-4 | TRBV20-1 | CSARGLGGQSNEKLFF
TRBJ2-7 | TRBV9 | CASSVANSLSEQYF
TRBJ2-5 | TRBV20-1 | CSASGAGVETQYF
TRBJ2-3 | TRBV5-1 | CASSRKPGQHTDTQYF
TRBJ1-6 | TRBV13 | CASSPGFGSPLHF
TRBJ1-1 | TRBV6-5 | CASSYSLGGRTEAFF
TRBJ2-7 | TRBV4-3 | CASSQGTGTGYEQYF
TRBJ1-1 | TRBV20-1 | CSASRPQRYTEAFF
TRBJ2-1 | TRBV4-1 | CASSQKRGGNNEQFF
TRBJ1-1 | TRBV5-1 | CASSLMGRGATEAFF
TRBJ2-1 | TRBV2 | CASHINSYNEQFF
TRBJ1-1 | TRBV3-1 | CASSQVQGAEAFF
TRBJ2-3 | TRBV4-1 | CASSQLQGYSTDTQYF
TRBJ2-3 | TRBV20-1 | CSAPFLGGVADTQYF
TRBJ2-6 | TRBV19 | CASTLSGANVLTF
TRBJ2-1 | TRBV24-1 | CATSERGAEQFF
TRBJ2-3 | TRBV6-1 | CASTPLFAGGSTDTQYF
TRBJ1-2 | TRBV12-3/TRBV12-4 | CASRNRDSLNYGYTF
TRBJ2-7 | TRBV20-1 | CSARPELDSRHF
TRBJ2-7 | TRBV20-1 | CSARPQAYEQYF
TRBJ2-3 | TRBV6-5 | CASSYSGAGKAVTQYF
TRBJ2-5 | TRBV11-2 | CASSLDPSLAQYF
TRBJ2-7 | TRBV7-2 | CASSLGLGGYYEQYF
TRBJ2-1 | TRBV7-2 | CASSLGPAGYGNEQFF
TRBJ2-7 | TRBV20-1 | CSARDHHLAGVREQYF
TRBJ2-3 | TRBV12-3/TRBV12-4 | CASSRDALATAGNTQYF
TRBJ1-5 | TRBV12-3/TRBV12-4 | CASSWGQGRDQPQHF
TRBJ2-2 | TRBV2 | CASSGLAAANTGELFF
TRBJ2-1 | TRBV11-2 | CASSLSGQDYNEQFF
TRBJ2-5 | TRBV4-3 | CASSQAWTSGQETQYF
TRBJ1-6 | TRBV4-2 | CASSQGQGGSPLHF
TRBJ2-1 | TRBV6-2/TRBV6-3 | CASSYPGTGEDYEQFF
TRBJ1-1 | TRBV10-3 | CAIIGQGGVSTEAFF
TRBJ1-1 | TRBV6-5 | CASHRGWEAFF
TRBJ2-2 | TRBV6-2/TRBV6-3 | CASNQGNTGELFF
TRBJ1-2 | TRBV3-1 | CASSNTDYGYTF
TRBJ2-7 | TRBV2 | CASSAGLSYEQYF
TRBJ2-3 | TRBV4-2 | CASSQESGLAGEFTDTQYF
TRBJ1-2 | TRBV6-2/TRBV6-3 | CASSYYEIRYTF
TRBJ2-7 | TRBV5-1 | CASSLDRGSRYEQYF
TRBJ2-5 | TRBV7-2 | CASSQGLGSGETQYF
TRBJ2-5 | TRBV3-1 | CASSQGSLADQETQYF
TRBJ1-5 | TRBV6-1 | CASSPTVGGNQPQHF
TRBJ1-5 | TRBV21-1 | CASSLFGRVNQPQHF
TRBJ2-7 | TRBV6-5 | CASSYSRVGASYEQYF
TRBJ2-2 | TRBV6-5 | CASSYSWTGANTGELFF
TRBJ2-6 | TRBV10-3 | CAISETSGGAFSGANVLTF
TRBJ1-2 | TRBV20-1 | CSALGVGSYGYTF
TRBJ1-5 | TRBV20-1 | CSPKGRGETQPQHF
TRBJ2-1 | TRBV5-5 | CASSPRTGGFYNEQFF
TRBJ2-5 | TRBV12-3/TRBV12-4 | CASSLFGGGTGETQYF
TRBJ2-3 | TRBV5-6 | CASSFRLAGITDTQYF
TRBJ2-5 | TRBV7-2 | CASSLTGLFQETQYF